This T cell receptor beta chain comes out of a study of tumor and adjacent non-tumor tissue in lung cancer. Looking at the study overall: On average, productive TCRbeta reads reached about 4.4 million per sample.

Three rounds of nested PCR, following a modified ARM-PCR protocol, produced the TCRbeta library. In TCRdb, the multiplex PCR reads were re-called with MiXCR into one record per CDR3 protein. The sample includes about 200,000 distinct CDR3 sequences, about 71% of them seen just once. This sample's RNA came from whole unsorted tissue. Chemotherapy-naive patients with new lung cancer underwent thoracic surgery in China, August–late 2014. Details on this clonotype: No conserved phenylalanine or tryptophan ends this CDR3, so it is likely a read error.

From germline, CDR1 is SGHAT and CDR2 FQNNGV. This CDR3 region has 15 residues. V was clipped by 1 base and J by 5 bases, with 12 bases between them. Sequencing was done on a sample of lung tumor tissue. The gene calls are TRBV11-2 and TRBJ1-5; a weak D match, TRBD1 (6 bases). The sequence was obtained from a man in his 60s with non-small cell lung cancer. DNA for the CDR3: TGTGCCAGCAGCTTAGCCGGGACAAGGCATCAGCCCCAGCATTCT. Its protein is CASSLAGTRHQPQHS.